A single sample is the source of the 14 T cell receptor beta chains below, sequenced in a study of human T cells and chemical hapten exposure. TCRdb analysed the RACE reads with MiXCR anew, one entry per CDR3 protein. The data show about 180,000 distinct CDR3 sequences, under 35% seen once. Time point of the sample: pre-sensitization, week 0. As for treatment: therapeutic diphenylcyclopropenone sensitization with weekly scalp DPC. Sequencing was performed on whole blood, taken in connection with sensitization to the hapten diphenylcyclopropenone (DPC). These receptors came from a young woman with alopecia areata. Some clones in this sample may be carry-over from other donors' samples.

This clonotype was seen more than once but under ten times. The V call is TRBV6-2 or TRBV6-3, the J call TRBJ2-7; D is possibly TRBD2 (5 bases). The CDR3 has 15 amino acids. V shed 2 bases and J shed 0 bases, with 11 bases lying between them. The germline gives CDR1 MNHEY, CDR2 SVGEGT. Here the CDR3 DNA reads TGTGCCAGCAGTTACGAGGACTCCACCTCCTACGAGCAGTACTTC. It specifies CASSYEDSTSYEQYF.

Only a few counts were recorded for this clonotype. The V gene is TRBV29-1, the J gene TRBJ1-5; D is unclear. Between the trimmed V and J ends, which lost 4 bases and 5 bases, there was a span of 12 bases. CDR3 length: 13 amino acids. CDR1 SQVTM and CDR2 ANQGSEA come from the germline V gene. CDR3 loop: CSVGEGRDQPQHF. CDR3 coding DNA: TGCAGCGTTGGAGAGGGAAGGGATCAGCCCCAGCATTTT. The entire variable domain, with the rest obtained from reference TRBV29-1 and TRBJ1-5, is as follows: SAVISQKPSRDICQRGTSLTIQCQVDSQVTMMFWYRQQPGQSLTLIATANQGSEATYESGFVIDKFPISRPNLTFSTLTVSNMSPEDSSIYLCSVGEGRDQPQHFGDGTRLSIL.

This clonotype was seen a few times. The V call is TRBV11-2, the J call TRBJ1-6; TRBD1 might be the D (5 bases). Germline V gives CDR1 SGHAT, CDR2 FQNNGV. This CDR3 is built from 12 residues. V was pared by 4 bases and J by 13 bases, with 11 bases between. This CDR3 reads CASSSPGRPLHF. CDR3 DNA sequence: TGTGCCAGCAGCTCTCCGGGGCGGCCCCTCCACTTT.

In its sample, this clonotype was seen many times. The J gene is TRBJ1-6, the V gene TRBV6-5, with D possibly matching TRBD1 (5 bases). This CDR3 has 16 amino acids. V was trimmed by 2 bases and J by 5 bases, leaving 13 bases between them. In germline, CDR1 is MNHEY, CDR2 SVGAGI. The DNA for the CDR3 is TGTGCCAGCAGTTACCTACGGGACGGGCATAATTCACCCCTCCACTTT. This encodes CASSYLRDGHNSPLHF.

The sample holds many counts of this clonotype. The chain joins TRBV5-1 to TRBJ2-5, with D possibly being TRBD1 (6 bases). Germline lookup yields CDR1 SGHRS and CDR2 YFSETQ. The CDR3 runs to 15 residues. Trimming removed 2 bases from V and 5 bases from J, with 16 bases in between. The chain's CDR3 is CASSLQGWSSETQYF. The DNA for the CDR3 is TGCGCCAGCAGCTTACAGGGATGGAGTAGCGAGACCCAGTACTTC.

This clonotype turned up a few times. The V gene is TRBV6-5, the J gene TRBJ2-7, with TRBD1 matching over 10 bases. Per the germline V gene, CDR1 is MNHEY and CDR2 is SVGAGI. V lost 5 bases to trimming and J lost 2 bases; unmatched junction nucleotides: 15. This CDR3 has 18 amino acids. The CDR3 DNA reads as TGTGCCAGCAGTCAACGGGACAGGGGTAAAAAGTCGCCCTACGAGCAGTACTTC. Translating gives CASSQRDRGKKSPYEQYF.

This sequence joins TRBV28 and TRBJ1-5; D is undetermined. The V gene lost 6 bases and the J gene lost 2 bases, with 11 bases spanning the gap. Per the germline V gene, CDR1 is MDHEN and CDR2 is SYDVKM. There are 14 residues in the CDR3. CDR3 coding DNA: TGTGCCAGCAGCCGGGCTAGGGGCAATCAGCCCCAGCATTTT. As protein: CASSRARGNQPQHF.

This clonotype was detected many times. The rearrangement uses TRBV28 and TRBJ2-1; D not certain. The CDR3 runs to 13 residues. V was trimmed by 7 bases and J by 2 bases, leaving 9 bases between them. In germline, CDR1 is MDHEN, CDR2 SYDVKM. CDR3 sequence reads: CASTLWPYNEQFF. The CDR3, as DNA: TGTGCCAGCACCCTATGGCCCTACAATGAGCAGTTCTTC.

This clonotype was recorded a few times. This chain links TRBV28 with TRBJ2-7; 7 nucleotides line up with TRBD1. The CDR3 contains 15 residues. CDR1 is MDHEN and CDR2 is SYDVKM in the germline V gene. The J segment lost 2 bases and the V segment lost 5 bases, leaving 9 bases of the junction unmatched. The CDR3 bases are TGTGCCAGCAGTCCTCCGACAGGGCTACCCTACGAGCAGTACTTC. Its protein is CASSPPTGLPYEQYF. The full variable domain, its missing parts supplied by reference TRBV28 and TRBJ2-7, is DVKVTQSSRYLVKRTGEKVFLECVQDMDHENMFWYRQDPGLGLRLIYFSYDVKMKEKGDIPEGYSVSREKKERFSLILESASTNQTSMYLCASSPPTGLPYEQYFGPGTRLTVT.

This clonotype was detected a few times. The CDR3, as DNA: TGTGCCAGCAGCTCTAATAGTGGGGAGCAGTACTTC. It yields the protein CASSSNSGEQYF. This sequence joins TRBV9 and TRBJ2-7; D unclear. Germline V gene data show CDR1 as SGDLS and CDR2 as YYNGEE. V was pared by 4 bases and J by 7 bases, with 12 bases between. The CDR3 contains 12 residues.

This chain connects TRBV9 to TRBJ2-3; D not resolved. Trimming stripped 0 bases from V and 2 bases from J, with 4 bases between. CDR3 length: 13 amino acids. Germline V gene sequence: CDR1 SGDLS, CDR2 YYNGEE. CDR3 sequence: CASSVGYTDTQYF. CDR3 coding DNA: TGTGCCAGCAGCGTAGGTTACACAGATACGCAGTATTTT.

This sequence joins TRBV10-3 and TRBJ2-7; 10 bases agree with TRBD2. Trimming took 3 bases from V and 4 from J; bases not matched to a gene: 9. Per germline, CDR1 ENHRY and CDR2 SYGVKD. CDR3 length: 16 amino acids. CDR3 nucleotides: TGTGCCATCAGTGATGTGGGAAGCGGGAGGGCGTACGAGCAGTACTTC. Translated: CAISDVGSGRAYEQYF.

This clonotype turned up a few times. The chain has TRBV30 and TRBJ1-6; no definite D call. The V gene's germline CDR1 is GTSNPN and CDR2 SVGIG (reference sequence). The CDR3 loop spans 15 amino acids. The ends were cut back, 2 bases at V and 4 bases at J, with 12 bases in the middle. As DNA, the CDR3 is TGTGCCTGGAGTACCGGGGTCGGGTATAATTCACCCCTCCACTTT. It codes for CAWSTGVGYNSPLHF.

This clonotype was counted a few times. V and J are TRBV11-2 and TRBJ2-2, with 9 bases fitting TRBD1. The CDR3 length is 16 residues. The germline V gene has CDR1 SGHAT and CDR2 FQNNGV. V lost 2 bases and J lost 3; bases outside the gene matches: 4. The CDR3 protein is CASSLFRTGDTGELFF. The CDR3, as DNA: TGTGCCAGCAGCTTATTTAGGACAGGGGACACCGGGGAGCTGTTTTTT.